Each of the 17 T cell receptor beta chains below was sequenced from the same sample in a study of T cell changes during pregnancy in multiple sclerosis (dated by TCRdb to between 2018 and 2020). The receptor library was made with the immunoSEQ multiplex PCR assay. TCRdb took this table from immuneACCESS and kept in-frame rearrangements with V and J called. Such tables lack part of the clones; where checked against another copy, unresolved V genes explain under half of the gap, and the rest is unexplained. In this sample the table shows around 88,000 clones, approximately 92% of which occur a single time. The ten largest clones add up to 2.6% of the sample. This sample comprised peripheral blood, obtained in the first trimester of pregnancy. These TCRs come from a female donor with multiple sclerosis, enrolled in a pregnancy study.

About this clone itself: The sample holds other DNA sequences that translate to the same CDR3. The J gene is TRBJ2-2, the V gene TRBV5-6; no firm D call. Germline V gives CDR1 SGHDT, CDR2 YYEEEE. The V end was cut by 4 bases, the J end by 8 bases, with 9 bases between. CDR3 length equals 12 residues. The CDR3 DNA is TGTGCCAGCAGCCTCGCGGTGGGGGAGCTGTTTTTT. It yields the protein CASSLAVGELFF.

V usage is TRBV10-3 and J usage is TRBJ1-4; TRBD1 aligns across 9 bases. Germline assignment: CDR1 ENHRY and CDR2 SYGVKD. The CDR3 has 13 amino acids. The V segment lost 5 bases and the J segment 8 bases; nucleotides outside the gene matches: 3. CDR3 loop: CAISLDRGEKLFF. CDR3 sequence (DNA): TGTGCCATCAGTCTAGACAGGGGGGAAAAACTGTTTTTT.

This clone was seen once. The rearrangement joins TRBV13 to TRBJ2-3, with TRBD2 identical over 12 bases. Germline V lookup: CDR1 PRHDT, CDR2 FYEKMQ (reference sequence). CDR3 length equals 20 residues. The junction had 20 bases not matched to a gene; V was cut back by 4 bases and J by 6 bases. The CDR3 reads CASSSPDSFLAGGPGDTQYF. As DNA, the CDR3 is TGTGCCAGCAGCTCACCAGACTCCTTCCTAGCGGGAGGGCCCGGGGATACGCAGTATTTT.

The gene calls are TRBV2 and TRBJ2-7; the match to TRBD1 covers 9 bases. The CDR3 extends over 12 amino acids. Per germline, CDR1 SNHLY and CDR2 FYNNEI. After removal of 4 bases from V and 6 bases from J, the junction contained 1 base not matched to a gene. The CDR3 nucleotides read TGTGCCAGCAGTGGGACAGGGGCCGAGCAGTACTTC. Protein sequence: CASSGTGAEQYF.

The genes are TRBV7-2 and TRBJ2-1, with TRBD1 matching 12 bases. The germline V gene encodes CDR1 SGHTA and CDR2 FQGNSA. The CDR3 has 15 amino acids. After removal of 5 bases from V and 7 bases from J, the junction contained 6 bases not matched to a gene. CDR3 bases: TGTGCCAGCAGCCCCGGGACAGGGGGCGGGAATGAGCAGTTCTTC. Protein sequence: CASSPGTGGGNEQFF.

This sequence joins TRBV28 and TRBJ2-5, with 7 bases lining up with TRBD1. Germline V gene lookup returns CDR1 MDHEN and CDR2 SYDVKM. This CDR3 has 13 residues. Losses at the gene ends were 6 bases for V and 4 bases for J; bases not matched to a gene: 5. CDR3 sequence reads: CASSQTGPETQYF. CDR3 DNA: TGTGCCAGCAGCCAGACAGGGCCAGAGACCCAGTACTTC.

The V call is TRBV11-2, the J call TRBJ2-1, with 11 nucleotides matching TRBD2. The CDR3 contains 15 residues. After removal of 5 bases from V and 3 bases from J, the junction contained 3 bases not matched to a gene. Germline CDR1 reads SGHAT; CDR2 reads FQNNGV. The CDR3: CASSPGLAVYNEQFF. CDR3 DNA: TGTGCCAGCAGCCCGGGACTAGCGGTCTACAATGAGCAGTTCTTC.

This clone has more than one count but fewer than ten. V and J are TRBV19 and TRBJ1-1; maybe TRBD1 (6 bases). Between the trimmed V and J ends, which lost 3 bases and 3 bases, there was a span of 8 bases. Looked up from germline, CDR1 is LNHDA and CDR2 is SQIVND (reference sequence). This CDR3 comprises 13 residues. The DNA for the CDR3 is TGTGCCAGTAGTATCTACAGGGACACTGAAGCTTTCTTT. Its protein product is CASSIYRDTEAFF.

The rearrangement uses TRBV7-9 and TRBJ1-1; a possible D gene is TRBD1 (6 bases). The CDR3 covers 14 residues. Between the trimmed V and J ends, which lost 5 bases and 5 bases, there was a span of 15 bases. Per germline, CDR1 SEHNR and CDR2 FQNEAQ (reference sequence). The CDR3 reads CASSEGGRGTEAFF. In DNA, the CDR3 is TGTGCCAGCAGCGAGGGGGGGCGCGGGACTGAAGCTTTCTTT.

The rearrangement uses TRBV11-3 and TRBJ2-3; D ambiguous. Germline CDR1 is SGHNT and CDR2 is YENEEA. Trimming removed 5 bases from V and 5 bases from J, with 8 bases in between. The CDR3 has 12 amino acids. As DNA, the CDR3 is TGTGCCAGCAGCCCGGGTGGAGATACGCAGTATTTT. This sequence encodes CASSPGGDTQYF.

The chain couples TRBV6-5 to TRBJ1-2; D is unclear. V was shortened by 5 bases and J by 3 bases, with 13 bases between the two germline ends. Germline CDR1 is MNHEY and CDR2 is SVGAGI. The CDR3 runs 14 residues. As DNA, the CDR3 is TGTGCCAGCAGTCAGAACGGACTGCACTATGGCTACACCTTC. Amino acids: CASSQNGLHYGYTF.

The chain combines TRBV7-2 with TRBJ2-2, with D uncertain. The V gene lost 5 bases and the J gene lost 8 bases, with 6 bases spanning the gap. This CDR3 has 11 amino acids. Germline CDR1 SGHTA, CDR2 FQGNSA. The CDR3 DNA sequence: TGTGCCAGCAGCCCGGAGGGGGAGCTGTTTTTT. Encoded protein: CASSPEGELFF.

For this clone: Relative to the germline gene, one junction end is altered; a read error may explain this. The chain links TRBV6-1 to TRBJ2-7, with 8 nucleotides matching TRBD1. Germline assignment: CDR1 MNHNS and CDR2 SASEGT. The CDR3 extends over 13 amino acids. CDR3 protein: CASSEQDRAKKGF. CDR3 DNA: TGTGCCAGCAGTGAACAGGACAGGGCGAAAAAGGGCTTC.

The V and J genes are TRBV28 and TRBJ2-5; 8 nucleotides agree with TRBD1. There are 16 residues in the CDR3. Germline V gene sequence: CDR1 MDHEN, CDR2 SYDVKM. Trimming removed 3 bases from V and 2 bases from J; junction bases left unmatched: 8. CDR3 region: CASSLSFRGPQETQYF. CDR3 nucleotide sequence: TGTGCCAGCAGTTTGTCCTTCAGGGGGCCACAAGAGACCCAGTACTTC.

This rearrangement joins TRBV28 to TRBJ2-1, with D perhaps matching TRBD2 (6 bases). CDR1 is MDHEN and CDR2 is SYDVKM in the germline V gene. Trimming pared 6 bases from V and 1 base from J, leaving 13 bases between. CDR3 length equals 15 residues. The CDR3 bases are TGTGCCAGCAGCCTGGGGGACTTTTCCTACAATGAGCAGTTCTTC. It codes for CASSLGDFSYNEQFF.

The chain has TRBV10-3 and TRBJ2-7, with 7 bases aligning to TRBD2. V lost 1 base, J lost 1 base, and 4 bases stayed unmatched. The CDR3 extends over 15 amino acids. CDR1 is ENHRY and CDR2 is SYGVKD in the germline V gene. CDR3 DNA sequence: TGTGCCATCAGTGAGTGGGGGGGTGGATCCTACGAGCAGTACTTC. This codes for CAISEWGGGSYEQYF.

This clone was detected only once. The rearrangement uses TRBV27 and TRBJ2-7, with D maybe TRBD1 (6 bases). The CDR3 has 13 residues. V was pared by 2 bases and J by 6 bases, with 11 bases between. Germline CDR1 MNHEY, CDR2 SMNVEV (reference sequence). CDR3: CASSLAHRAEQYF. The CDR3 DNA is TGTGCCAGCAGTTTAGCTCACAGGGCCGAGCAGTACTTC.